This is a list of T cell receptor beta chains from one sample in a study of blood T cell repertoires in COVID-19. TCRdb keeps only in-frame clones here, not all; method: immunoSEQ multiplex PCR. The data show fewer than 400,000 clones, more than 70% seen once. Sequenced input: peripheral blood. These receptors were collected from a man under 40 with active or convalescent COVID-19. Both conserved end residues are part of each CDR3.

TRBJ2-3,TRBV11-2,CASSLVDSASLTDTQYF
TRBJ1-3,TRBV5-4,CASSLRGSVAGNTIYF
TRBJ2-7,TRBV6-5,CASRGQGTGSYEQYF
TRBJ2-7,TRBV5-6,CASSRTGSYEQYF
TRBJ2-5,TRBV5-1,CASSSDIWETQYF
TRBJ2-7,TRBV29-1,CSVEGQRSYEQYF
TRBJ2-5,TRBV24-1,CATSDWTSGGLETQYF
TRBJ1-2,TRBV30,CALVGRDRGYGYTF
TRBJ2-7,TRBV4-2,CASSQDMAGSDYEQYF
TRBJ1-1,TRBV5-1,CASSPGDRGSRNTEAFF
TRBJ2-3,TRBV24-1,CATSEPPSGSAPSTDTQYF
TRBJ2-7,TRBV29-1,CSVPTSGSLYEQYF
TRBJ1-6,TRBV14,CASSQKIGAGSPLHF
TRBJ2-1,TRBV19,CASSIAGGIYNEQFF
TRBJ1-4,TRBV9,CASTPGRVPLNEKLFF
TRBJ2-7,TRBV27,CASSLTGFNEQYF
TRBJ2-2,TRBV6-5,CASNRGTGELFF
TRBJ2-3,TRBV2,CASSMTSGTDTQYF
TRBJ1-2,TRBV29-1,CSVESRGNYGYTF
TRBJ2-3,TRBV2,CASRVLIAGSQDTQYF
TRBJ1-4,TRBV2,CASTVEEKLFF
TRBJ2-1,TRBV5-1,CASSFSGRYGNEQFF
TRBJ2-1,TRBV9,CASSPRRGSDEQFF
TRBJ1-1,TRBV12-3/TRBV12-4,CASRAIDKHRAFF
TRBJ1-4,TRBV30,CAWSRGREKLFF
TRBJ1-1,TRBV27,CASSLRWGQGNTEAFF
TRBJ1-2,TRBV6-6,CASSYSIRENGYTF
TRBJ2-7,TRBV5-1,CASSEGLGDEQYF
TRBJ2-7,TRBV27,CASKRARDLRGGEQYF
TRBJ2-1,TRBV7-3,CASSLSPGSNEQFF
TRBJ1-2,TRBV15,CATRPRQGDGYTF
TRBJ2-2,TRBV29-1,CSVGEELYTGELFF
TRBJ1-4,TRBV6-1,CASSEQMGLGGEKLFF
TRBJ2-6,TRBV7-9,CASSQRAGAFSGANVLTF
TRBJ1-2,TRBV28,CASSLSEGYGYTF
TRBJ2-3,TRBV30,CAWSPGGTQYF
TRBJ2-1,TRBV2,CASSLAGGLDEQFF
TRBJ2-7,TRBV3-1/TRBV3-2,CASSQGALAVNEQYF
TRBJ2-1,TRBV7-8,CASSLLFGRRSYNEQFF
TRBJ1-2,TRBV4-1,CASSVAGVEIPNYGYTF
TRBJ2-4,TRBV11-3,CASSGGILGEWAKNIQYF
TRBJ2-2,TRBV25-1,CASRRGTGELFF
TRBJ2-7,TRBV6-4,CASSEPIRISPIIYEQYF
TRBJ1-2,TRBV6-5,CASSPSQNYGYTF
TRBJ1-1,TRBV5-1,CASSLTRADTEAFF
TRBJ1-4,TRBV19,CASSMRYLNSGNEKLFF
TRBJ2-2,TRBV9,CASSVYRRNTGELFF
TRBJ1-5,TRBV5-6,CASRRGGQPQHF
TRBJ1-2,TRBV11-2,CASSFSGTAYGYTF